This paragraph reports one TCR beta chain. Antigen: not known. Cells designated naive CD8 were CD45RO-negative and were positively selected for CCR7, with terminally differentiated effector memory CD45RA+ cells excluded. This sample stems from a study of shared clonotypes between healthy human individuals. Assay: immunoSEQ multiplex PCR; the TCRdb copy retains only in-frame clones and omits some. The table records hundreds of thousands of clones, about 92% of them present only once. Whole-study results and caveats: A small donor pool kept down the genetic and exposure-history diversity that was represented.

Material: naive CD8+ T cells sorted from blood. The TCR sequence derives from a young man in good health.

The CDR3 coding sequence is TGTGCCAGCAGCCCGGGACAGCACACTGAAGCTTTCTTT. Translating gives CASSPGQHTEAFF. The V call is TRBV6-5, the J call TRBJ1-1, with 7 bases fitting TRBD1. The germline V gene has CDR1 MNHEY and CDR2 SVGAGI. The V segment lost 6 bases and the J segment 3 bases; nucleotides outside the gene matches: 4. This CDR3 region has 13 residues.